This TCR beta chain was found in a study of T cells in Graves' hyperthyroidism and ophthalmopathy. TCR beta CDR3 region amplification was performed from RNA transcripts. With the HTBI primer set, the TCR CDR3 went through a first round of RT-PCR. A single record per CDR3 protein comes from TCRdb applying MiXCR to the multiplex PCR reads. The table lists some 300,000 distinct CDR3 sequences, approximately 12% of them singletons. There are a few counts of this clonotype. CDR3 length: 15 amino acids. Germline CDR1 reads MNHNY; CDR2 reads SVGAGI (reference sequence). Deletions cut 0 bases from V and 10 bases from J, with 13 bases between.

This clonotype was obtained from a woman in her thirties with Graves' hyperthyroidism that later progressed to Graves' ophthalmopathy. This rearrangement joins TRBV6-6 to TRBJ1-6; D is uncertain. The material sequenced was blood. CDR3: CASSYSEPRRSPLHF. The CDR3 region has the DNA TGTGCCAGCAGTTACTCGGAACCCCGCCGCTCACCCCTCCACTTT.